This TCR beta chain was recovered during a study of cytomegalovirus exposure and HLA in healthy donors. Study at large: There were just under 400 genotyped donors. Of these, 75% to 85% fell in the genetic ancestry cluster associated with self-reported Caucasian donors.

The CDR3 length is 17 residues. The V and J ends lost 4 bases and 2 bases, in that order; junction bases with no gene match: 5. Per germline, CDR1 MNHNS and CDR2 SASEGT. Study observations and caveats: An assumption of roughly uniform sequencing depth across donors underlay the presence/absence analyses. Prediction of most subjects' HLA-A and HLA-B alleles by TCR beta sequences was reportedly accurate.

In the case of this clone: Its antigen remains unknown.

PCR primers comprised 60 Vbeta and 13 Jbeta primers. The data were produced by immunoSEQ multiplex PCR, yet TCRdb's version contains in-frame clones alone and is incomplete. The sample has 200,000 or so clones, approximately 82% seen once. The clonotype comes from a young woman in good health and CMV-seropositive. The V and J genes are TRBV6-1 and TRBJ2-2; 12 nucleotides agree with TRBD2. Sample: PBMCs. CDR3 nucleotide sequence: TGTGCCAGCAGTGGACTAGCGGGGGCCATAAACACCGGGGAGCTGTTTTTT. This translates into CASSGLAGAINTGELFF.